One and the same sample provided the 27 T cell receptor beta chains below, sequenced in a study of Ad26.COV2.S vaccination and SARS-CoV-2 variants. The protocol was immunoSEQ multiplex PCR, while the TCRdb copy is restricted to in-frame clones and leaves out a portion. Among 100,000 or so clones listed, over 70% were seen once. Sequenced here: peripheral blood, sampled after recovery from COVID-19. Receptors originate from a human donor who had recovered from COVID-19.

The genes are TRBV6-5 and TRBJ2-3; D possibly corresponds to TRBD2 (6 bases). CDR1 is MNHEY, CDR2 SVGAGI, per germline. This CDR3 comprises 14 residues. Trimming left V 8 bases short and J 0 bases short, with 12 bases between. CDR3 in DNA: TGTGCCAGCGAGCTAGCGCAAAGCACAGATACGCAGTATTTT. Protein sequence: CASELAQSTDTQYF.

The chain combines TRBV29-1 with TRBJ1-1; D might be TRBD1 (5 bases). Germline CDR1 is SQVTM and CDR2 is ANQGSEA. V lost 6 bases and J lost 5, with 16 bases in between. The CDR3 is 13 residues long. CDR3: CSVREQVGTEAFF. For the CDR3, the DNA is TGCAGCGTGAGAGAACAGGTCGGAACTGAAGCTTTCTTT.

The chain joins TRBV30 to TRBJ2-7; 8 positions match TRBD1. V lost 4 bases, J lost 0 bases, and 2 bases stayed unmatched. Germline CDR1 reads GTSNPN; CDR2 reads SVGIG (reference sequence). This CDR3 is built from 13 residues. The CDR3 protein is CAWIGQGSYEQYF. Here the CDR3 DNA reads TGTGCCTGGATAGGACAGGGCTCCTACGAGCAGTACTTC. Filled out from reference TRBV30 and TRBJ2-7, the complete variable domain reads SQTIHQWPATLVQPVGSPLSLECTVEGTSNPNLYWYRQAAGRGLQLLFYSVGIGQISSEVPQNLSASRPQDRQFILSSKKLLLSDSGFYLCAWIGQGSYEQYFGPGTRLTVT.

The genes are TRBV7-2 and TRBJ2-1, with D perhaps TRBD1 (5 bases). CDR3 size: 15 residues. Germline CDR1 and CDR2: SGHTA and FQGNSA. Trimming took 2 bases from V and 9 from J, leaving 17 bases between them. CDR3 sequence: CASSLQGVLASEQFF. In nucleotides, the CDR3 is TGTGCCAGCAGCTTACAGGGCGTCTTGGCAAGTGAGCAGTTCTTC.

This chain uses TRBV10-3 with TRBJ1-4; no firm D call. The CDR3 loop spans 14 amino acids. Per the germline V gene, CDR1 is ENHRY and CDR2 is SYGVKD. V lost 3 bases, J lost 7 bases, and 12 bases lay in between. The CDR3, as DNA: TGTGCCATCAGTGATGGGTCGAAAGGTGAAAAACTGTTTTTT. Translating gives CAISDGSKGEKLFF.

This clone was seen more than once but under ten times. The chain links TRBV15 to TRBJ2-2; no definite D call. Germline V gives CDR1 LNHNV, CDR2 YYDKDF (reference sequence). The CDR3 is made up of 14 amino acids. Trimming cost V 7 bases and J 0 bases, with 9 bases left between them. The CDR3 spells CATTTPTNTGELFF. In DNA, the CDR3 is TGTGCCACCACCACCCCCACGAACACCGGGGAGCTGTTTTTT.

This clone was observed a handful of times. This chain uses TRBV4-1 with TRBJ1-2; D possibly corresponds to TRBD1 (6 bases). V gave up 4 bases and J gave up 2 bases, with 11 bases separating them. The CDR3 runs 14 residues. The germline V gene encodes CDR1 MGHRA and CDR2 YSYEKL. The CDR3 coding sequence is TGCGCCAGCAGCCGGACAGCCTTGAACTATGGCTACACCTTC. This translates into CASSRTALNYGYTF.

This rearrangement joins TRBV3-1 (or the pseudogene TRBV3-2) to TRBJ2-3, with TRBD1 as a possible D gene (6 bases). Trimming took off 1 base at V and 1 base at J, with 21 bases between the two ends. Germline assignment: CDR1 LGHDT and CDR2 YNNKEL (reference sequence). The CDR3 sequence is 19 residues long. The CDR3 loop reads CASSQGGSGAILGTDTQYF. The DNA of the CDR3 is TGTGCCAGCAGCCAAGGTGGGTCAGGGGCGATCCTTGGCACAGATACGCAGTATTTT.

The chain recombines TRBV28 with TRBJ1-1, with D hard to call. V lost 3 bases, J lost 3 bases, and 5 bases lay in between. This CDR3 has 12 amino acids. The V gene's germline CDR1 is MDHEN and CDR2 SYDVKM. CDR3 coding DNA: TGTGCCAGCAGTTTTTCGTACACTGAAGCTTTCTTT. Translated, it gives CASSFSYTEAFF. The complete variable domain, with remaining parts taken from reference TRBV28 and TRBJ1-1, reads DVKVTQSSRYLVKRTGEKVFLECVQDMDHENMFWYRQDPGLGLRLIYFSYDVKMKEKGDIPEGYSVSREKKERFSLILESASTNQTSMYLCASSFSYTEAFFGQGTRLTVV.

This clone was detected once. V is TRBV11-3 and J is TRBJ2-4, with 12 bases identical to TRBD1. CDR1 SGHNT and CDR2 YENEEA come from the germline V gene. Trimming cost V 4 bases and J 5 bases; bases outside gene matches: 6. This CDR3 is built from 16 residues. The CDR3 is CASSSRDRGRENIQYF. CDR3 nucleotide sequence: TGTGCCAGCAGCTCCCGGGACAGGGGGCGGGAAAACATTCAGTACTTC.

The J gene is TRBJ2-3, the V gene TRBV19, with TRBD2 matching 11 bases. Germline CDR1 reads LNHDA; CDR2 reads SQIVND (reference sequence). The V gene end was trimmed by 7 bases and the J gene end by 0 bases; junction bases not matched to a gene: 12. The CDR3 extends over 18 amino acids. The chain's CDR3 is CASTAGTSGLFSTDTQYF. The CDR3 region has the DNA TGTGCCAGTACCGCCGGGACTAGCGGCCTCTTTAGCACAGATACGCAGTATTTT.

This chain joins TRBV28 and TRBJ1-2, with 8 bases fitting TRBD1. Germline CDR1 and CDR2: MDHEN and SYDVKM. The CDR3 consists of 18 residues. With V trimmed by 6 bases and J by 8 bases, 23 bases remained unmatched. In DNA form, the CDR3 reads TGTGCCAGCAGCCTTACATCACCCGGGACAGGATCATTCTACGGCTACACCTTC. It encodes CASSLTSPGTGSFYGYTF.

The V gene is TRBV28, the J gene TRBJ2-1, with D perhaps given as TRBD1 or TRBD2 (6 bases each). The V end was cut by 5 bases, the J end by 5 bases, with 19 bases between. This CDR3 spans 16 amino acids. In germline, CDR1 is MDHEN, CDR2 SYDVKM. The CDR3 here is CASSPRGDLSNNEQFF. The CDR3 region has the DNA TGTGCCAGCAGTCCTAGGGGGGATTTGTCAAACAATGAGCAGTTCTTC.

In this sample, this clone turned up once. The CDR3 coding sequence is TGTGCCTGGAGGACTCAGGGGGACCAGCCCCAGCATTTT. This encodes CAWRTQGDQPQHF. The genes are TRBV30 and TRBJ1-5; TRBD1 aligns across 7 bases. This CDR3 spans 13 amino acids. The V and J ends lost 3 bases and 7 bases, in that order; junction bases with no gene match: 6. Germline loops: CDR1 GTSNPN, CDR2 SVGIG (reference sequence).

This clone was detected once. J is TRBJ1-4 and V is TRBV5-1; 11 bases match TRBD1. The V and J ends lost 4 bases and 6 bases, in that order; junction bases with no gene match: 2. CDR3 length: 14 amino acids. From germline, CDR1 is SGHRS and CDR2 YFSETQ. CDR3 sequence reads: CASSLDRGHEKLFF. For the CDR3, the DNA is TGCGCCAGCAGCCTGGACAGGGGGCATGAAAAACTGTTTTTT.

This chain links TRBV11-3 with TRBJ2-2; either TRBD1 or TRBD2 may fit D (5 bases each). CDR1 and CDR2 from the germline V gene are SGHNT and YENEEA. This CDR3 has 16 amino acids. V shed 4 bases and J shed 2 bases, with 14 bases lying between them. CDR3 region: CASSSSGTDNTGELFF. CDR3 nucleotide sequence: TGTGCCAGCAGCTCATCCGGGACCGATAACACCGGGGAGCTGTTTTTT.

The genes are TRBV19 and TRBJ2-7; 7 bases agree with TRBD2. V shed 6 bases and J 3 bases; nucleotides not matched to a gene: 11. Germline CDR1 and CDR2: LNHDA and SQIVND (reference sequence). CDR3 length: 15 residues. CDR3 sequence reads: CASRTRDYMFYEQYF. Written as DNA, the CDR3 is TGTGCCAGTAGGACCCGGGACTACATGTTCTACGAGCAGTACTTC.

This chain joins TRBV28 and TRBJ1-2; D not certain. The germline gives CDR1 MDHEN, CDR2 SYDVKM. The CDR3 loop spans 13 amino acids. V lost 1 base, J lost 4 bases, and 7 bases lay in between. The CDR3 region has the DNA TGTGCCAGCAGTTTATCAGCAGGCTATGGCTACACCTTC. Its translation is CASSLSAGYGYTF.

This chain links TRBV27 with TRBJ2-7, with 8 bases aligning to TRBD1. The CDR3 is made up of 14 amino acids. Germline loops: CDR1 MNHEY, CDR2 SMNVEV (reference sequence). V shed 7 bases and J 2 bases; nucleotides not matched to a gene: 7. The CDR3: CASIKIQGAYEQYF. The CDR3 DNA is TGTGCCAGCATCAAAATACAGGGGGCCTACGAGCAGTACTTC.

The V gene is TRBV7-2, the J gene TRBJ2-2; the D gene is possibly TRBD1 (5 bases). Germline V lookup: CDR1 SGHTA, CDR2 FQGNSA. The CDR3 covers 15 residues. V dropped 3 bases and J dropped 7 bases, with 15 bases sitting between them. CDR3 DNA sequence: TGTGCCAGCAGCTTCAGTCCAGGGTCCGACGGGGAGCTGTTTTTT. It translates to CASSFSPGSDGELFF.

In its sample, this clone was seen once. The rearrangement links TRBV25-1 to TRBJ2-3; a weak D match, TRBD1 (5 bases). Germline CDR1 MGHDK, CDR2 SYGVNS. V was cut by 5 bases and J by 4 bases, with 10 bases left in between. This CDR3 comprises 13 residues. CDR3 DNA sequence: TGTGCCAGCAGTTTAGGGGCTGCAGATACGCAGTATTTT. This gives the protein CASSLGAADTQYF. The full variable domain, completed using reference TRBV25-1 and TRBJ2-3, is EADIYQTPRYLVIGTGKKITLECSQTMGHDKMYWYQQDPGMELHLIHYSYGVNSTEKGDLSSESTVSRIRTEHFPLTLESARPSHTSQYLCASSLGAADTQYFGPGTRLTVL.

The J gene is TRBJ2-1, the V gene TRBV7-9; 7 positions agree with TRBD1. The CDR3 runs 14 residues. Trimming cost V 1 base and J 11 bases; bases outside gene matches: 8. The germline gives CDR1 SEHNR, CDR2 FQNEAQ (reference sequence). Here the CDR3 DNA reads TGTGCCAGCAGCTTAGATAGCCCGGGACAGCAGCAGTTCTTC. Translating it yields CASSLDSPGQQQFF.

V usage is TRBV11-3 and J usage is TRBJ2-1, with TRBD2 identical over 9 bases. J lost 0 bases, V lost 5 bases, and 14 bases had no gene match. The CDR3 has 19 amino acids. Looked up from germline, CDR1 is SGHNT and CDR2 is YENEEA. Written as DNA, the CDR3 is TGTGCCAGCAGCCCCGAGGGGCGGGGGGGATTCAGCTCCTACAATGAGCAGTTCTTC. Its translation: CASSPEGRGGFSSYNEQFF. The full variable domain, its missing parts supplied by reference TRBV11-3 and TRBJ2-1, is EAGVVQSPRYKIIEKKQPVAFWCNPISGHNTLYWYLQNLGQGPELLIRYENEEAVDDSQLPKDRFSAERLKGVDSTLKIQPAELGDSAVYLCASSPEGRGGFSSYNEQFFGPGTRLTVL.

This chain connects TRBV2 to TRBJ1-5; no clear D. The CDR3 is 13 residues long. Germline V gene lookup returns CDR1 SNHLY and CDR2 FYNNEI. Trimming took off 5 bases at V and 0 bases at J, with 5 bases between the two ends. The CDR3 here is CASSRYSNQPQHF. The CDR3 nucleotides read TGTGCCAGCAGTCGATATAGCAATCAGCCCCAGCATTTT.

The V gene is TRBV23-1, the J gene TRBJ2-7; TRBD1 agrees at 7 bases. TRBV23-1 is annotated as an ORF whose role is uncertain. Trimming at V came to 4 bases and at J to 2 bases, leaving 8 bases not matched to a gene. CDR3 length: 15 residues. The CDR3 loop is CASSPPGTATYEQYF. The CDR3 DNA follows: TGCGCCAGCAGTCCTCCCGGGACAGCTACCTACGAGCAGTACTTC.

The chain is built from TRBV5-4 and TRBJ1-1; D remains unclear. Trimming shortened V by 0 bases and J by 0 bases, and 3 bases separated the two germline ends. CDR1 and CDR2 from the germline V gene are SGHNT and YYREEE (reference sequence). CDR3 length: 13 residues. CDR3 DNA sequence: TGTGCCAGCAGCTTGGTTATGAACACTGAAGCTTTCTTT. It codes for CASSLVMNTEAFF.

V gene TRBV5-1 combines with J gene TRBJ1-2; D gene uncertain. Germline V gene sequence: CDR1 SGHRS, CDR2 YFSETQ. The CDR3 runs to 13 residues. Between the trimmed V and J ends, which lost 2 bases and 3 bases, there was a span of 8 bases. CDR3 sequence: CASSFSTDYGYTF. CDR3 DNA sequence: TGCGCCAGCAGCTTCTCAACGGACTATGGCTACACCTTC.